Listed below are T cell receptor beta chains from one sample, sequenced in a study of blood T cell repertoires in COVID-19. Produced via immunoSEQ multiplex PCR; TCRdb's table is partial and in-frame only. The sample has 220,000 or so clones, roughly 80% seen once. Sequenced material: peripheral blood. The receptors were gathered from a woman between 55 and 75 years old who had recovered from COVID-19. The CDR3 runs from the conserved cysteine through the conserved F or W. Each record gives: clone size, D gene, V gene, J gene, CDR3 length, CDR3 DNA, CDR3 protein. A D gene is named only where the DNA matches it firmly. A clone size is listed for some rows: how often the clone was seen (once, few, many), or a class if it is expanded.

.,.,TRBV9,TRBJ1-1,15,TGTGCCAGCAGCAGTCTCGGCAGGCCGAACACTGAAGCTTTCTTT,CASSSLGRPNTEAFF
.,.,TRBV18,TRBJ2-7,14,TGTGCCAGCTCACCGAGGTCAATCTCCTACGAGCAGTACTTC,CASSPRSISYEQYF
.,.,TRBV3-1/TRBV3-2,TRBJ1-1,13,TGTGCCAGCAGCCAGCTGGGAAGGGGGAGAGCTTTCTTT,CASSQLGRGRAFF
.,.,TRBV24-1,TRBJ1-2,13,TGTGCCACCAGTGATGGGCAGGTCTATGGCTACACCTTC,CATSDGQVYGYTF
.,.,TRBV14,TRBJ1-2,13,TGTGCCAGCAGTCCAGGGGTTGGCTATGGCTACACCTTC,CASSPGVGYGYTF
.,.,TRBV29-1,TRBJ1-2,12,TGCAGCGTTGGACTGGAAAACTATGGCTACACCTTC,CSVGLENYGYTF
.,TRBD1,TRBV19,TRBJ1-2,11,TGTGCCAGTTCGACAGGGAATGGCTACACCTTC,CASSTGNGYTF
.,TRBD1,TRBV20-1,TRBJ2-7,11,TGCAGTGTCGTCGGACAGGCCGAGCAGTACTTC,CSVVGQAEQYF
.,.,TRBV2,TRBJ2-7,12,TGTGCCAGCAGTGTACAGGGCTACGAGCAGTACTTC,CASSVQGYEQYF
.,TRBD1,TRBV2,TRBJ2-7,15,TGTGCCAGCAGCGTGATGGGACAGGGAAACTACGAGCAGTACTTC,CASSVMGQGNYEQYF
.,.,TRBV18,TRBJ1-4,16,TGTGCCAGCTCACCTGGAGAACCTCCGGCGCGTGAAAAACTGTTTTTT,CASSPGEPPAREKLFF
.,.,TRBV7-2,TRBJ2-1,16,TGTGCCAGCAGCTTAGCGTACGGCCAGGGGCACAATGAGCAGTTCTTC,CASSLAYGQGHNEQFF
few,TRBD1,TRBV5-6,TRBJ1-6,15,TGTGCCAGCAGCTTGACGGGAGGGGGCGATCCACCCCTCCACTTT,CASSLTGGGDPPLHF
.,TRBD1,TRBV11-3,TRBJ2-6,17,TGTGCCAGCAGCCTGGGACAGGGGGCGCCCGGGGCCAACGTCCTGACTTTC,CASSLGQGAPGANVLTF
.,.,TRBV5-1,TRBJ2-1,17,TGCGCCAGCAGGCCGGGGTACAGAGCGAGCTCCTACAATGAGCAGTTCTTC,CASRPGYRASSYNEQFF
few,.,TRBV29-1,TRBJ1-4,13,TGCAGCGTCCGGGACACCAATAATGAAAAACTGTTTTTT,CSVRDTNNEKLFF
.,TRBD1,TRBV10-3,TRBJ1-2,14,TGTGCCATCATGGGGACAGCCTCTAACTATGGCTACACCTTC,CAIMGTASNYGYTF
.,.,TRBV6-5,TRBJ2-7,13,TGTGCCAGCAGTCCAACAGGGATCAACGAGCAGTACTTC,CASSPTGINEQYF
.,.,TRBV5-1,TRBJ2-6,15,TGCGCCAGCAGCTTCCAGGGCGGTGGGGCCAACGTCCTGACTTTC,CASSFQGGGANVLTF
.,.,TRBV5-1,TRBJ2-1,16,TGCGCCAGCAGCCCGCGAGGGGGGGGCCTTAGCCATGAGCAGTTCTTC,CASSPRGGGLSHEQFF
once,TRBD2,TRBV7-3,TRBJ2-5,19,TGTGCCAGCAGCCCCAGGGGGACTAGCGGGGGACAGGTCGGGGAGACCCAGTACTTC,CASSPRGTSGGQVGETQYF
.,.,TRBV2,TRBJ2-7,13,TGTGCCAGCACCGGGACTGCGACTACGCAGCAGTACTTC,CASTGTATTQQYF
.,TRBD1,TRBV18,TRBJ1-1,14,TGTGCCAGCTCACCGACAGGGGGTGACACTGAAGCTTTCTTT,CASSPTGGDTEAFF
.,.,TRBV9,TRBJ1-1,13,TGTGCCAGCAGCGTAGGCTGGCAGGGGGAAGCTTTCTTT,CASSVGWQGEAFF
.,TRBD1,TRBV7-8,TRBJ2-3,15,TGTGCCAGCAGCTTGTTACAGGGGCAGACAGATACGCAGTATTTT,CASSLLQGQTDTQYF
.,.,TRBV9,TRBJ2-5,14,TGTGCCAGCAGCGTAGAGGGAGGTCAAGAGACCCAGTACTTC,CASSVEGGQETQYF
.,.,TRBV7-6,TRBJ1-6,16,TGTGCCAGCAGCTCGGACAGTTCCTGGGCTAATTCACCCCTCCACTTT,CASSSDSSWANSPLHF
.,.,TRBV5-6,TRBJ2-7,13,TGTGCCAGCAGTCAGGGTGCCTCCTACGAGCAGTACTTC,CASSQGASYEQYF
.,TRBD2,TRBV3-1/TRBV3-2,TRBJ2-3,16,TGTGCCAGCAGCCGGACGACTAGCGGCTTCACAGATACGCAGTATTTT,CASSRTTSGFTDTQYF
.,TRBD1,TRBV4-1,TRBJ2-7,15,TGCGCCAGCAGCCTGGGACAGGGTGTTGACTACGAGCAGTACTTC,CASSLGQGVDYEQYF
.,.,TRBV30,TRBJ1-6,15,TGTGCCTGGAGTGTCGGGAGCTCCTATAATTCACCCCTCCACTTT,CAWSVGSSYNSPLHF
.,.,TRBV2,TRBJ1-5,12,TGTGCCAGTAAAGGGGAGGGGCGGCCCCAGCATTTT,CASKGEGRPQHF
.,.,TRBV15,TRBJ1-2,14,TGTGCCACCAGCAGAGACCCCCCTCCCTATGGCTACACCTTC,CATSRDPPPYGYTF
.,.,TRBV5-6,TRBJ2-2,16,TGTGCCAGCAGCTCCGCACCAGACAGATACACCGGGGAGCTGTTTTTT,CASSSAPDRYTGELFF
.,.,TRBV7-8,TRBJ2-7,11,TGTGCCAGCAGCCTTAGCCTCGAGCAGTACTTC,CASSLSLEQYF
.,TRBD2,TRBV9,TRBJ2-1,16,TGTGCCAGCAGCGTCCTAGCGGGGAAAGGCTACAATGAGCAGTTCTTC,CASSVLAGKGYNEQFF
.,TRBD2,TRBV5-6,TRBJ2-3,18,TGTGCCAGCAGCTCCGAAGGGACTAGCGGGGATAGCACAGATACGCAGTATTTT,CASSSEGTSGDSTDTQYF
.,TRBD1,TRBV9,TRBJ1-2,14,TGTGCCAGCAGGTCGACAGGGGGGATAAATGGCTACACCTTC,CASRSTGGINGYTF
.,TRBD2,TRBV11-2,TRBJ2-7,16,TGTGCCAGCAGCTTAGTGCGAGCGGGGCCTTCCTACGAGCAGTACTTC,CASSLVRAGPSYEQYF
.,.,TRBV2,TRBJ1-1,11,TGTGCCAGCAGTGAAGTCTTGGCTGCTTTCTTT,CASSEVLAAFF
.,.,TRBV4-1,TRBJ2-6,17,TGCGCCAGCAGTCCAGGGGCCCCGAGCTCTGGGGCCAACGTCCTGACTTTC,CASSPGAPSSGANVLTF
.,.,TRBV5-4,TRBJ1-2,15,TGTGCCAGCAGCTTGGTAGCCAGGGATTCCTATGGCTACACCTTC,CASSLVARDSYGYTF
.,TRBD1,TRBV10-3,TRBJ2-7,15,TGTGCCATCAGTGGACAGGGTACTAGCTCCTACGAGCAGTACTTC,CAISGQGTSSYEQYF
.,.,TRBV19,TRBJ1-5,15,TGTGCCAGTAGCCCACAGGGTCAGGCGGATCAGCCCCAGCATTTT,CASSPQGQADQPQHF
.,TRBD1,TRBV5-8,TRBJ1-2,12,TGTGCCAGTGACAGGGTTTCCTATGGCTACACCTTC,CASDRVSYGYTF
.,TRBD1,TRBV30,TRBJ1-3,16,TGTGCCTGGAGTTGGGACAGTACTCTTTCTGGAAACACCATATATTTT,CAWSWDSTLSGNTIYF
.,TRBD1,TRBV5-5,TRBJ2-7,16,TGTGCCAGCAGCTCCGGGACAGGGGCGAGCTCCTACGAGCAGTACTTC,CASSSGTGASSYEQYF
.,.,TRBV7-2,TRBJ1-2,13,TGTGCCAGCAGTCTGACAGATATCTATGGCTACACCTTC,CASSLTDIYGYTF
.,TRBD2,TRBV27,TRBJ2-7,17,TGTGCCAGCAGTTTTGCCATCATGGGCGGGGGTAACTACGAGCAGTACTTC,CASSFAIMGGGNYEQYF
.,TRBD1,TRBV13,TRBJ2-2,17,TGTGCCAGCAGCTTAGGTGTAGGACAGGGCAACACCGGGGAGCTGTTTTTT,CASSLGVGQGNTGELFF
once,TRBD2,TRBV4-2,TRBJ2-5,16,TGTGCCAGCAGCCAATTGGAACTAGCGGGGGAAGAGACCCAGTACTTC,CASSQLELAGEETQYF
.,.,TRBV4-3,TRBJ2-2,15,TGCGCCAGCAGCCAAGGGGGGGGCCACCCCGGGGAGCTGTTTTTT,CASSQGGGHPGELFF
.,.,TRBV3-1/TRBV3-2,TRBJ1-3,17,TGTGCCAGCAGCCAAGCCAGATGGGGGGTCACTGGAAACACCATATATTTT,CASSQARWGVTGNTIYF
.,.,TRBV5-3,TRBJ1-6,14,TGTGCCTTCCCCCGATTGGAGGGCGGCTCACCCCTCCACTTT,CAFPRLEGGSPLHF